This T cell receptor (beta chain) was found in a study of blood T cell repertoires in COVID-19. Study background: The samples span acute and convalescent COVID-19 from the United States, Italy and Spain. Sample material is recorded as cDNA or gDNA derived from T cells, B-cell-depleted T cells, or PBMCs.

Method: immunoSEQ multiplex PCR; TCRdb's copy keeps in-frame clones and lacks some. The sample holds 300,000 or so clones, 70% to 90% seen once. The germline CDR1 and CDR2 sequences are SGHAT and FQNNGV. This CDR3 is 13 amino acids long. The ends lost 5 bases at V and 5 bases at J; junction bases unmatched: 4. In this sample, this clone turned up once. Material: peripheral blood. The TCR was taken from a woman in her forties or fifties who had recovered from COVID-19. The chain uses TRBV11-2 and TRBJ2-5; the match to TRBD2 covers 8 bases. The CDR3 here is CASSPGLAETQYF. CDR3 coding DNA: TGTGCCAGCAGCCCCGGACTAGCCGAGACCCAGTACTTC.